The 12 T cell receptor beta chains reported below all come from one sample, sequenced in a study of T cell responses to AZD1222 COVID-19 vaccine (dated by TCRdb to about 2021). Library construction relied on the immunoSEQ multiplex PCR assay. This immuneACCESS table, as held by TCRdb, lists in-frame sequences with V and J called but not all clones. Of the missing ones, under half trace to an unresolved V gene in checked studies; the others have no known cause. This sample lists about 120,000 clones; 86% were detected once. Jointly, the top ten make up roughly a sixth of the sample. The time point label of this sample denotes: about 28 days (+/-7) after the second vaccine dose. Here the sequenced sample was peripheral blood, taken 28 days after the second AZD1222 dose. Source of these receptors: an adult who received the AZD1222 COVID-19 vaccine.

The rearrangement uses TRBV5-6 and TRBJ2-2; 13 bases agree with TRBD2. Germline CDR1 and CDR2: SGHDT and YYEEEE. The CDR3 is 16 amino acids. V was pared by 4 bases and J by 1 base, with 1 base of the junction left unmatched. CDR3 sequence reads: CASSRLAGGNTGELFF. The CDR3, as DNA: TGTGCCAGCAGCCGACTAGCGGGGGGGAACACCGGGGAGCTGTTTTTT.

This chain links TRBV7-7 with TRBJ2-3; 11 positions agree with TRBD2. J lost 0 bases, V lost 5 bases, and 10 bases had no gene match. In germline, CDR1 is SSHAT, CDR2 FNYEAQ (reference sequence). The CDR3 sequence is 18 residues long. The CDR3 reads CASSPSGGPISSTDTQYF. CDR3 DNA sequence: TGTGCCAGCAGCCCTAGCGGGGGGCCAATATCTAGCACAGATACGCAGTATTTT.

The rearrangement links TRBV5-4 to TRBJ1-3; no definite D call. From germline, CDR1 is SGHNT and CDR2 YYREEE (reference sequence). There are 15 residues in the CDR3. Trimming removed 0 bases from V and 0 bases from J, with 7 bases in between. CDR3 amino acids: CASSLVSDSGNTIYF. The CDR3, as DNA: TGTGCCAGCAGCTTGGTTTCGGACTCTGGAAACACCATATATTTT.

A remark on this clone: At one boundary the junction diverges from the germline segment, which might be a read error. This chain connects TRBV7-2 to TRBJ2-1; 16 bases agree with TRBD2. Germline V gene sequence: CDR1 SGHTA, CDR2 FQGNSA. CDR3 size: 18 residues. The CDR3 here is CASSLRPTGLAGGLSWIF. In nucleotides, the CDR3 is TGTGCCAGCAGCTTAAGACCCACGGGACTAGCGGGGGGGCTTAGCTGGATCTTC.

The genes are TRBV10-3 and TRBJ1-1; 10 bases line up with TRBD1. Germline trimming cut 5 bases from V and 7 bases from J; bases unmatched to any gene: 7. The CDR3 contains 14 residues. Looked up from germline, CDR1 is ENHRY and CDR2 is SYGVKD. The CDR3, as DNA: TGTGCCATCAGTACCGGGACAGGGGAGTTTGAAGCTTTCTTT. Amino acids: CAISTGTGEFEAFF.

This chain connects TRBV19 to TRBJ2-2, with D hard to call. Trimming removed 5 bases at V and 3 bases at J, with 10 bases between. Germline CDR1 reads LNHDA; CDR2 reads SQIVND (reference sequence). CDR3 size: 14 residues. CDR3 DNA: TGTGCCAGTAGTGACATGCGGTACACCGGGGAGCTGTTTTTT. It encodes CASSDMRYTGELFF.

The rearrangement joins TRBV6-5 to TRBJ2-2, with 7 positions matching TRBD1. This CDR3 region has 13 residues. Trimming cost V 8 bases and J 4 bases; bases outside gene matches: 4. The germline V gene encodes CDR1 MNHEY and CDR2 SVGAGI. The CDR3 reads CASVAGGTGELFF. CDR3 in DNA: TGTGCCAGCGTGGCAGGGGGCACCGGGGAGCTGTTTTTT.

This chain uses TRBV27 with TRBJ2-2, with TRBD2 as a possible D gene (5 bases). Trimming took 4 bases from V and 4 from J, leaving 10 bases between them. The CDR3 consists of 14 residues. CDR1 is MNHEY and CDR2 is SMNVEV in the germline V gene (reference sequence). The CDR3 spells CASSSSGLTGELFF. In DNA, the CDR3 is TGTGCCAGCAGTTCAAGCGGACTCACCGGGGAGCTGTTTTTT.

J is TRBJ2-5 and V is TRBV7-2; the D is unclear. The CDR3 contains 13 residues. Deletions cut 3 bases from V and 6 bases from J, with 11 bases between. Germline assignment: CDR1 SGHTA and CDR2 FQGNSA. The CDR3 coding sequence is TGTGCCAGCAGCTTTTTCCCACCACAGACCCAGTACTTC. It specifies CASSFFPPQTQYF.

The sample holds a few counts of this clone. A junction boundary mismatches the germline segment, possibly from a read error. The V and J genes are TRBV12-3 or TRBV12-4 and TRBJ2-7; no clear D. The length of the CDR3 is 10 residues. The CDR3 bases are TGTGCCAGCAGTCTACCGACCCGGCTATTC. Residues: CASSLPTRLF.

The chain joins TRBV5-1 to TRBJ1-6, with TRBD1 matching over 11 bases. Germline CDR1 and CDR2: SGHRS and YFSETQ. Germline trimming cut 4 bases from V and 14 bases from J; bases unmatched to any gene: 11. The CDR3 extends over 15 amino acids. The CDR3 region has the DNA TGCGCCAGCAGCGCCCAGGACAGGGGGCGGGCAGCCCTCCACTTT. Amino acid sequence: CASSAQDRGRAALHF. Combining the CDR3 with reference TRBV5-1 and TRBJ1-6 gives the whole variable domain KAGVTQTPRYLIKTRGQQVTLSCSPISGHRSVSWYQQTPGQGLQFLFEYFSETQRNKGNFPGRFSGRQFSNSRSEMNVSTLELGDSALYLCASSAQDRGRAALHFGNGTRLTVT.

The CDR3 bases are TGTGCCAGCAGCTTAGACAGGAACACTGAAGCTTTCTTT. Its protein is CASSLDRNTEAFF. V gene TRBV7-8 combines with J gene TRBJ1-1; no reliable D call. Germline CDR1 is SGHVS and CDR2 is FQNEAQ. The germline V and J ends were trimmed by 1 base and 1 base, with 4 bases remaining between them. The CDR3 covers 13 residues.